These T cell receptor beta chains were read from a single sample in a study of blood T cell repertoires in COVID-19. Here immunoSEQ multiplex PCR was the method, and the copy in TCRdb shows in-frame clones only, minus some. The sample lists a few hundred thousand clones, approximately 93% seen once, with about 0.78% in the top ten. The source material was PBMCs or T cells enriched from blood (not recorded which). Every receptor here comes from a woman in her forties who had been exposed to COVID-19. Each CDR3 is given with its conserved first and last residue. D genes are given only for firm matches. Some rows mark clone size as missing; the rest say once, few, many or name a class of expanded clone.

abundance | j_gene | d_gene | v_gene | CDR3nt | CDR3aa
- | TRBJ2-7 | TRBD2 | TRBV7-2 | TGTGCCAGCAGCTCCTTAGCGGGAAGCTCCTACGAGCAGTACTTC | CASSSLAGSSYEQYF
- | TRBJ2-3 | TRBD2 | TRBV5-4 | TGTGCCAGCAGCTTGCCGATTTGGGGGGAGGGACGCACAGATACGCAGTATTTT | CASSLPIWGEGRTDTQYF
- | TRBJ2-7 | - | TRBV5-6 | TGTGCCAGCAACGTGCGTCTCGGGGACGAGCAGTACTTC | CASNVRLGDEQYF
- | TRBJ2-5 | - | TRBV12-2 | TGTGCAAGTCGCTTCCGGTGGTGGGAGACCCAGTACTTC | CASRFRWWETQYF
once | TRBJ1-1 | TRBD1 | TRBV30 | TGTGCCTGGAGTGTGGACAGGGGGGGGACTGAAGCTTTCTTT | CAWSVDRGGTEAFF
- | TRBJ1-5 | - | TRBV5-1 | TGCGCCAGCAGCTTAGAAGGAGGCAATCAGCCCCAGCATTTT | CASSLEGGNQPQHF
- | TRBJ2-2 | - | TRBV11-3 | TGTGCCAGCAGCTTAGGTCCGGGAGCTGGCGGGGAGCTGTTTTTT | CASSLGPGAGGELFF
- | TRBJ2-5 | TRBD1 | TRBV27 | TGTGCCAGCAGTCTACAGGGGGCAGGAGAGACCCAGTACTTC | CASSLQGAGETQYF
- | TRBJ2-7 | - | TRBV7-2 | TGTGCCAGCAGCTTGCAGGGGATAGACTCCTACGAGCAGTACTTC | CASSLQGIDSYEQYF
- | TRBJ2-1 | - | TRBV5-1 | TGCGCCAGCAGCACGGACAGCCACAATGAGCAGTTCTTC | CASSTDSHNEQFF
- | TRBJ1-1 | TRBD1 | TRBV4-3 | TGCGCCAGCAGCCAGACGACAGGGCAGGAAACTGAAGCTTTCTTT | CASSQTTGQETEAFF
- | TRBJ1-5 | TRBD1 | TRBV28 | TGTGCCAGCAGTTCCGTCCCGGGACAGGCCGGACAATACAATCAGCCCCAGCATTTT | CASSSVPGQAGQYNQPQHF
- | TRBJ1-1 | - | TRBV7-2 | TGTGCCAGCAGCGTATCGGCGGGTAGTGGTGGTTTGTACACTGAAGCTTTCTTT | CASSVSAGSGGLYTEAFF
- | TRBJ2-7 | TRBD1 | TRBV9 | TGTGCCAGCAGCGCCCGGGACAGCTCCTACGAGCAGTACTTC | CASSARDSSYEQYF
- | TRBJ1-2 | - | TRBV6-2/TRBV6-3 | TGTGCCAGCAGTTCAAACAGGGCAGTAACCCGGGCTTATGGCTACACCTTC | CASSSNRAVTRAYGYTF
- | TRBJ2-7 | TRBD2 | TRBV3-1/TRBV3-2 | TGTGCCAGCAGCCAGCGAGCGGGAGAGTACGAGCAGTACTTC | CASSQRAGEYEQYF
- | TRBJ2-7 | - | TRBV7-6 | TGTGCCAGCAGCTTAGACACCATGAACTACGAGCAGTACTTC | CASSLDTMNYEQYF
- | TRBJ1-1 | - | TRBV7-3 | TGTGCCAGCAGTTTAGACAGGAACACTGAAGCTTTCTTT | CASSLDRNTEAFF
- | TRBJ1-1 | - | TRBV7-6 | TGTGCCAGCAGCTTCGGGTCAGTCGAGGGCACTGAAGCTTTCTTT | CASSFGSVEGTEAFF
- | TRBJ1-1 | - | TRBV19 | TGTGCCAGTAGTCTTCGACAGCCCACTGAAGCTTTCTTT | CASSLRQPTEAFF
- | TRBJ1-5 | - | TRBV7-2 | TGTGCCAGCAGCTTAGTGGTTCGGGAGAAGCCCCAGCATTTT | CASSLVVREKPQHF
- | TRBJ1-4 | - | TRBV19 | TGTGCCAGTACCGACACGTTTTCAAATGAAAAACTGTTTTTT | CASTDTFSNEKLFF
- | TRBJ1-3 | - | TRBV18 | TGTGCCAGCTCCTTCCCTGGAAACACCATATATTTT | CASSFPGNTIYF
- | TRBJ2-3 | - | TRBV5-1 | TGCGCCAGTCACAGAACGGGCACAGATACGCAGTATTTT | CASHRTGTDTQYF
- | TRBJ1-1 | TRBD1 | TRBV7-2 | TGTGCCAGCAGCTTAACGGGACAGGGGGCTACTGAAGCTTTCTTT | CASSLTGQGATEAFF
once | TRBJ1-2 | - | TRBV15 | TGTGCCACCAGCAGAGTAACACGATATGGCTACACCTTC | CATSRVTRYGYTF
- | TRBJ1-2 | TRBD1 | TRBV9 | TGTGCCAGCAGCGTAGACGGGACAGGGAGGTATGGCTACACCTTC | CASSVDGTGRYGYTF
- | TRBJ2-3 | TRBD1 | TRBV6-4 | TGTGCCAGCAGTCCCAGGGGGCAGGGAGATACGCAGTATTTT | CASSPRGQGDTQYF
few | TRBJ2-7 | TRBD2 | TRBV3-1/TRBV3-2 | TGTGCCAGCAGCCACGGACTAGCCATCTCCTACGAGCAGTACTTC | CASSHGLAISYEQYF
- | TRBJ1-5 | TRBD1 | TRBV19 | TGTGCCAGTAGTATAATGACAGGGGGCAATCAGCCCCAGCATTTT | CASSIMTGGNQPQHF
once | TRBJ1-5 | - | TRBV2 | TGTGCCAGCAGTGATAGAGTCAGCAATCAGCCCCAGCATTTT | CASSDRVSNQPQHF
- | TRBJ1-2 | TRBD1 | TRBV2 | TGTGCCAGCCGCGCCAGGGGGAAGGTGGATGGCTACACCTTC | CASRARGKVDGYTF
- | TRBJ1-1 | - | TRBV7-2 | TGTGCCAGCAGCTTTCCACAGGGCGGGGGGGCTGAAGCTTTCTTT | CASSFPQGGGAEAFF
- | TRBJ1-2 | - | TRBV7-9 | TGTGCCAGCAGCCCGCCGATGAGGACAGACGGATCTGGCTACACCTTC | CASSPPMRTDGSGYTF
- | TRBJ1-2 | - | TRBV29-1 | TGCAGCGCCCTGGGGACATCTCATGGCTACACCTTC | CSALGTSHGYTF
once | TRBJ2-1 | - | TRBV19 | TGTGCCAGTAGTGATACCCTAGGGAGCTCCTACAATGAGCAGTTCTTC | CASSDTLGSSYNEQFF
- | TRBJ1-1 | - | TRBV20-1 | TGCAGTAGTAGGGGGAACACTGAAGCTTTCTTT | CSSRGNTEAFF
- | TRBJ1-1 | - | TRBV30 | TGTGCCTGGAGTCCCGCGTCCGGCACTGAAGCTTTCTTT | CAWSPASGTEAFF